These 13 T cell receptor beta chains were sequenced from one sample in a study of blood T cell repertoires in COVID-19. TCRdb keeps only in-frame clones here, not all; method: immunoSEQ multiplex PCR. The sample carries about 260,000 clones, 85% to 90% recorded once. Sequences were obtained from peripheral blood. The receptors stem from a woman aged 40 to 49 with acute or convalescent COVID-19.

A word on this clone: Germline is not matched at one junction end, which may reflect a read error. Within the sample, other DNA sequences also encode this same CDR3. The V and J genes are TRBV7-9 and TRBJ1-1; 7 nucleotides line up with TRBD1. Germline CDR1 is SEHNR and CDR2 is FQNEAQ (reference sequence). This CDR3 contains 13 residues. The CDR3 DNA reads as TGTGCCAGCAGCTTTTCACAGGGGCGGCGCGCTTTTTTT. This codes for CASSFSQGRRAFF.

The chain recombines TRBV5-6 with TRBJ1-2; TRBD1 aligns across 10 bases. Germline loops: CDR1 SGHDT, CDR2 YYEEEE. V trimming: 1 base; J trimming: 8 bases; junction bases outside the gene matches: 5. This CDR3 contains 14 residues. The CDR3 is CASSLTGTGEGYTF. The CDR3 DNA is TGTGCCAGCAGCTTGACCGGGACAGGGGAAGGCTACACCTTC.

CDR3 sequence (DNA): TGTGCCAGCAGCTTGGCCAGCGGGGGCGCCCTAATTGTCGAGTATTTT. It is translated as CASSLASGGALIVEYF. The V call is TRBV7-2, the J call TRBJ2-3; the match to TRBD2 covers 8 bases. Germline V lookup: CDR1 SGHTA, CDR2 FQGNSA. V lost 3 bases and J lost 13; bases outside the gene matches: 18. CDR3 length equals 16 residues.

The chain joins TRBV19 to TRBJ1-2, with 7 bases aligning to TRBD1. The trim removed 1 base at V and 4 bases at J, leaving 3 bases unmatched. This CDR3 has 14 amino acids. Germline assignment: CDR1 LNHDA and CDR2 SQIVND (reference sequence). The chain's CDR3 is CASSIGTGSYGYTF. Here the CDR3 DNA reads TGTGCCAGTAGTATAGGGACAGGTTCCTATGGCTACACCTTC.

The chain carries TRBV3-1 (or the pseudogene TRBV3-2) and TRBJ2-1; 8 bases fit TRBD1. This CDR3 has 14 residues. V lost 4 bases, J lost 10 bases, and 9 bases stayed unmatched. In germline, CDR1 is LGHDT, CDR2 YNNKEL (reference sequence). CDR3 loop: CASSPFRGRGEQFF. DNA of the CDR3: TGTGCCAGCAGCCCCTTCAGGGGGCGGGGCGAGCAGTTCTTC.

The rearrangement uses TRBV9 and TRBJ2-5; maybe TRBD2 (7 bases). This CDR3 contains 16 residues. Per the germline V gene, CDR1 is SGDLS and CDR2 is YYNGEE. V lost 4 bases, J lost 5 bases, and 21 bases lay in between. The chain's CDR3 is CASSPQGGGGLETQYF. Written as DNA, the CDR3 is TGTGCCAGCAGCCCCCAAGGTGGGGGGGGCCTTGAGACCCAGTACTTC.

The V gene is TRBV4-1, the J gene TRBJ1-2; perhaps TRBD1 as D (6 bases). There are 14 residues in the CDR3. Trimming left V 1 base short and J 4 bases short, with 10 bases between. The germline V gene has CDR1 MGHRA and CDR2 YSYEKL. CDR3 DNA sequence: TGCGCCAGCAGCCAAGGTACAGGGTTCTATGGCTACACCTTC. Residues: CASSQGTGFYGYTF.

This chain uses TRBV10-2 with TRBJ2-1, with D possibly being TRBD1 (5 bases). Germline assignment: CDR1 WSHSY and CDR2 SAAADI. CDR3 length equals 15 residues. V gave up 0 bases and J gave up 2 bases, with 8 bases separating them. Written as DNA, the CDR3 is TGCGCCAGCAGTGAGTCAGGGGTGGCCTACAATGAGCAGTTCTTC. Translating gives CASSESGVAYNEQFF.

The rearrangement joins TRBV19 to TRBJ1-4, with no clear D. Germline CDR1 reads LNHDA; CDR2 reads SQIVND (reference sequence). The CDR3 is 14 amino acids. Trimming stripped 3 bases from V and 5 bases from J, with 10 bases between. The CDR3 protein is CASSILLANEKLFF. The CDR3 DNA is TGTGCCAGTAGTATTTTATTGGCAAATGAAAAACTGTTTTTT.

CDR3 sequence: CASGDRGMNTEAFF. The CDR3 DNA is TGTGCCAGTGGCGACAGGGGCATGAACACTGAAGCTTTCTTT. The chain combines TRBV19 with TRBJ1-1; 8 bases map to TRBD1. The CDR3 consists of 14 residues. The trim removed 8 bases at V and 0 bases at J, leaving 5 bases unmatched. The V gene's germline CDR1 is LNHDA and CDR2 SQIVND (reference sequence).

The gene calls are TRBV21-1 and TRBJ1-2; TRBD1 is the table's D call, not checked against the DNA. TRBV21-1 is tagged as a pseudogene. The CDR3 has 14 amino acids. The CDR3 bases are TGTGCCAGCAGCCCCGAGGGGGCACCCTATGGCTACACCTTC. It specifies CASSPEGAPYGYTF.

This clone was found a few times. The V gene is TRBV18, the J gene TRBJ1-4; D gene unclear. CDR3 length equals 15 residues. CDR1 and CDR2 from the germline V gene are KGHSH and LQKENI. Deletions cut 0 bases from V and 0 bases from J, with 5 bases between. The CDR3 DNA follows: TGTGCCAGCTCACCACCTTCCGCAACTAATGAAAAACTGTTTTTT. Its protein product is CASSPPSATNEKLFF.

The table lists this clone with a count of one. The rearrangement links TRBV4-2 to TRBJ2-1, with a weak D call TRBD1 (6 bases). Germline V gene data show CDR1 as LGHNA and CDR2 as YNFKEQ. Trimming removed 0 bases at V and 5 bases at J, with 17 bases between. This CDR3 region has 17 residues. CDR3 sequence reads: CASSQDRDTVIHNEQFF. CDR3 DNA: TGTGCCAGCAGCCAAGATAGGGACACCGTAATCCACAATGAGCAGTTCTTC.